This T cell receptor beta chain was sequenced in a study of blood T cell repertoires in COVID-19. Study context: Samples representing acute and convalescent COVID-19 were sourced from the United States, Italy and Spain. T cells, B-cell-depleted T cells, or PBMCs supplied cDNA or gDNA.

CDR3 size: 18 residues. The junction had 14 bases not matched to a gene; V was cut back by 0 bases and J by 7 bases. The germline V gene encodes CDR1 MNHNS and CDR2 SASEGT. Data came from immunoSEQ multiplex PCR; TCRdb stores just in-frame clones and leaves some out. The table has about 54,000 clones, around 80% seen once. Sequencing used peripheral blood. The rearrangement joins TRBV6-1 to TRBJ2-3; 9 bases are a match to TRBD2. This receptor was obtained from a man over 45 with acute or convalescent COVID-19. Here the CDR3 reads CASSEARSVRGGRNTQYF. The DNA of the CDR3 is TGTGCCAGCAGTGAAGCGCGATCGGTGCGGGGGGGCCGGAATACGCAGTATTTT.